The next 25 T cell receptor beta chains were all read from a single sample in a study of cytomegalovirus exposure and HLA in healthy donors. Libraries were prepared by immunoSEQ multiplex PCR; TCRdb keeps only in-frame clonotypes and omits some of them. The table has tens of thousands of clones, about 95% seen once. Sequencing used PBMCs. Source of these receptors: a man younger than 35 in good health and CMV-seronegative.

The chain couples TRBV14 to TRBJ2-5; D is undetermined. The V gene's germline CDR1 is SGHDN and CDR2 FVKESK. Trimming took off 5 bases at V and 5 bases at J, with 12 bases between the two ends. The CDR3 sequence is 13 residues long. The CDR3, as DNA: TGTGCCAGCAGCTCCCTAGTTGGCGAGACCCAGTACTTC. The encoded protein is CASSSLVGETQYF.

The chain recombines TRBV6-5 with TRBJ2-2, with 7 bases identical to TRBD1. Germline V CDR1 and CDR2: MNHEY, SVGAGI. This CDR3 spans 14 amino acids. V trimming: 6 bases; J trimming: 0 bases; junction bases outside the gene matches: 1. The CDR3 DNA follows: TGTGCCAGCAGAGGACAGGCGAACACCGGGGAGCTGTTTTTT. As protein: CASRGQANTGELFF.

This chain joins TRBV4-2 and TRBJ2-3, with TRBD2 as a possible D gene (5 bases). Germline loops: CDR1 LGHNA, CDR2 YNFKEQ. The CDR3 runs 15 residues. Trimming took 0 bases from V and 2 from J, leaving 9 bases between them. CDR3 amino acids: CASSQDGGLTDTQYF. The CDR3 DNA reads TGTGCCAGCAGCCAAGATGGCGGGCTCACAGATACGCAGTATTTT.

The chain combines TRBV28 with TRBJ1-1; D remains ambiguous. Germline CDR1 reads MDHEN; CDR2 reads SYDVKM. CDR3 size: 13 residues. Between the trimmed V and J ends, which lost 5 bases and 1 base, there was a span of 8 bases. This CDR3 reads CASSQVGNTEAFF. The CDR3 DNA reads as TGTGCCAGCAGTCAGGTGGGGAACACTGAAGCTTTCTTT.

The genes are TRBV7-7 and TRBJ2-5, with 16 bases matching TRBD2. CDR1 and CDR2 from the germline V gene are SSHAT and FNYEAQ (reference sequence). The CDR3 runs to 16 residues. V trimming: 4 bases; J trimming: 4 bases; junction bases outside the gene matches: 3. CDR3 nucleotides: TGTGCCAGCAGCTACGGGACTAGCGGGGGGGGAGAGACCCAGTACTTC. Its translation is CASSYGTSGGGETQYF. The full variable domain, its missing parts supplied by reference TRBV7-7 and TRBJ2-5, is GAGVSQSPRYKVTKRGQDVTLRCDPISSHATLYWYQQALGQGPEFLTYFNYEAQPDKSGLPSDRFSAERPEGSISTLTIQRTEQRDSAMYRCASSYGTSGGGETQYFGPGTRLLVL.

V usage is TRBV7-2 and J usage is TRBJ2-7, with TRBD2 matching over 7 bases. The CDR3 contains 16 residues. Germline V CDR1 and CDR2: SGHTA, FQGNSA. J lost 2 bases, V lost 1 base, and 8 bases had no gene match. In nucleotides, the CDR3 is TGTGCCAGCAGCTTAGGCGCGGGAGTTGCAACCTACGAGCAGTACTTC. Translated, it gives CASSLGAGVATYEQYF.

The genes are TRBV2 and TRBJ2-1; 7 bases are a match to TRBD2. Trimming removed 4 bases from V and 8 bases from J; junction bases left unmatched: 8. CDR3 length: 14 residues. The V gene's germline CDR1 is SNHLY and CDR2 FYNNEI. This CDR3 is CASSGRRETYEQFF. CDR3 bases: TGTGCCAGCAGTGGAAGGCGGGAGACCTATGAGCAGTTCTTC.

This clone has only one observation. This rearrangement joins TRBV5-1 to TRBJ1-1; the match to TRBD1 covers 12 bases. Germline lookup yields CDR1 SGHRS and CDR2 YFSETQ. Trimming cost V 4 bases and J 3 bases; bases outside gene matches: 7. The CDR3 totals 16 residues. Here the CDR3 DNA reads TGCGCCAGCAGCGAGGGACAGGGGGCGTGGGACACTGAAGCTTTCTTT. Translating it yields CASSEGQGAWDTEAFF.

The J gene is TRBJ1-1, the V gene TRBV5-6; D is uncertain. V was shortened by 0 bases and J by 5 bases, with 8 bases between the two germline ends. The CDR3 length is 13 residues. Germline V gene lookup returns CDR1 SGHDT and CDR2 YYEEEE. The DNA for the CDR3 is TGTGCCAGCAGCTTGGCGGCACAGACTGAAGCTTTCTTT. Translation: CASSLAAQTEAFF.

CDR3 sequence (DNA): TGTGCCAGCAGTTCAAGGACTAGCGGGAGTCCCGGGGAGCTGTTTTTT. Translated, it gives CASSSRTSGSPGELFF. The chain has TRBV6-5 and TRBJ2-2, with TRBD2 matching over 13 bases. The CDR3 has 16 residues. Per the germline V gene, CDR1 is MNHEY and CDR2 is SVGAGI. V gave up 4 bases and J gave up 6 bases; unmatched junction bases: 5.

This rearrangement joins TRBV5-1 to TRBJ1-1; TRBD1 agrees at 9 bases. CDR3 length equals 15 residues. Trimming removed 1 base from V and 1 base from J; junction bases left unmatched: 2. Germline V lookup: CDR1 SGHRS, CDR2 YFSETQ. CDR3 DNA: TGCGCCAGCAGCTTGTGGACAGGGGAGAACACTGAAGCTTTCTTT. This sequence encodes CASSLWTGENTEAFF.

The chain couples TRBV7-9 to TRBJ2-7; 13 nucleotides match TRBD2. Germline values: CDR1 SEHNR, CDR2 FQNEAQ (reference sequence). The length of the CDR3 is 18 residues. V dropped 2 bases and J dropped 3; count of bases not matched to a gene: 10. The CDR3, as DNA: TGTGCCAGCAGCTTACTAGGACTAGCGGGAGAAAAAAGCTACGAGCAGTACTTC. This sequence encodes CASSLLGLAGEKSYEQYF.

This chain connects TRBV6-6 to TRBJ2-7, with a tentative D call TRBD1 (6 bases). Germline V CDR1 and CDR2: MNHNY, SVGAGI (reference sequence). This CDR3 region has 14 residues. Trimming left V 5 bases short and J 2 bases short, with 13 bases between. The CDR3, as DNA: TGTGCCAGCAGTCCAGGGGCAGCTACCTACGAGCAGTACTTC. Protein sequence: CASSPGAATYEQYF.

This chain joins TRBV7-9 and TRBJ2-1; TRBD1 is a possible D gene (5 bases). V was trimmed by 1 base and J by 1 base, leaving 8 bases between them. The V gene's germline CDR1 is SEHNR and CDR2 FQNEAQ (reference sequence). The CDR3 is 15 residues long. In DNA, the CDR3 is TGTGCCAGCAGCTTAGGGGGCAATTCCTACAATGAGCAGTTCTTC. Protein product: CASSLGGNSYNEQFF.

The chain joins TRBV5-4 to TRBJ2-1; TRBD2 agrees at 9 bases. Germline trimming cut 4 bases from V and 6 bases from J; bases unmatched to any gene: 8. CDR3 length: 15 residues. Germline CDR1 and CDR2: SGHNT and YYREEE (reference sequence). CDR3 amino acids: CASSPGSGSINEQFF. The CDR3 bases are TGTGCCAGCAGCCCCGGTAGCGGGAGTATCAATGAGCAGTTCTTC.

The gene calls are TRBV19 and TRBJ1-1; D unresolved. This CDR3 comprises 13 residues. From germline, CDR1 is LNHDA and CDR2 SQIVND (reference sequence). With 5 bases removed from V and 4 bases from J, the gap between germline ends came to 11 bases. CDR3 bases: TGTGCCAGTAGTGTTGCCCGGGGCACTGAAGCTTTCTTT. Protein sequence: CASSVARGTEAFF. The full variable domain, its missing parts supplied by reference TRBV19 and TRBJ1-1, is DGGITQSPKYLFRKEGQNVTLSCEQNLNHDAMYWYRQDPGQGLRLIYYSQIVNDFQKGDIAEGYSVSREKKESFPLTVTSAQKNPTAFYLCASSVARGTEAFFGQGTRLTVV.

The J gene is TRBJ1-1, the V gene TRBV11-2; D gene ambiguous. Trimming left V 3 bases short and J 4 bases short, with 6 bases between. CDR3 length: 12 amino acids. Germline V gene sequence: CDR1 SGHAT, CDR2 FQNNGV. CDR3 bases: TGTGCCAGCAGCTTCGCGGGCACTGAAGCTTTCTTT. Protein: CASSFAGTEAFF.

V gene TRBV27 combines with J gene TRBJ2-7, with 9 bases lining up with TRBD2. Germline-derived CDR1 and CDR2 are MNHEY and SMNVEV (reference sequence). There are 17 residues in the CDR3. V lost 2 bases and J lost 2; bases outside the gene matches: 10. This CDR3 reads CASSLAGGPINPYEQYF. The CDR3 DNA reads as TGTGCCAGCAGTTTAGCGGGAGGGCCTATAAACCCCTACGAGCAGTACTTC.

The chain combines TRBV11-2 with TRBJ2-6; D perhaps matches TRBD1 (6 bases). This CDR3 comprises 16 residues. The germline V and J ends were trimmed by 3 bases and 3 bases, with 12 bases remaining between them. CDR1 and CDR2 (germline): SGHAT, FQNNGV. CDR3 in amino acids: CASSLVGASGANVLTF. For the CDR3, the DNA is TGTGCCAGCAGCTTGGTGGGGGCTAGTGGGGCCAACGTCCTGACTTTC.

This CDR3 reads CASSLAGAGVYEQYF. The CDR3 nucleotides read TGTGCCAGCAGCTTAGCTGGAGCGGGGGTCTACGAGCAGTACTTC. V is TRBV7-2 and J is TRBJ2-7; 8 bases line up with TRBD2. V shed 0 bases, J shed 3 bases, and the junction held 4 bases outside the gene matches. Germline assignment: CDR1 SGHTA and CDR2 FQGNSA. This CDR3 has 15 amino acids.

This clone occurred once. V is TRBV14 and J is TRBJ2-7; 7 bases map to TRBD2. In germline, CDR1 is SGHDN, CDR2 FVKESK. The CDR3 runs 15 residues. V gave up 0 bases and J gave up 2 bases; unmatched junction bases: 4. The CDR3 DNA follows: TGTGCCAGCAGCCAAGAACTAGCGCCGACCTACGAGCAGTACTTC. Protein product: CASSQELAPTYEQYF.

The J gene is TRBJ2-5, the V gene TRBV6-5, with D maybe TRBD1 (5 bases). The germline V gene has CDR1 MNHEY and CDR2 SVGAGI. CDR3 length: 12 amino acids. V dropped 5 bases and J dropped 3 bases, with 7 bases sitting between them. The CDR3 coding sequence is TGTGCCAGCAGTCAGGGCAAAGAGACCCAGTACTTC. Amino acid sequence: CASSQGKETQYF.

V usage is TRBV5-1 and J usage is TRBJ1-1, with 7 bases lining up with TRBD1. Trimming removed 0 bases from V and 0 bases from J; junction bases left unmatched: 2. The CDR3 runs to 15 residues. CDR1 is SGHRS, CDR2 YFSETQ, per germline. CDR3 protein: CASSLVGTVNTEAFF. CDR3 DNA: TGCGCCAGCAGCTTGGTTGGGACAGTGAACACTGAAGCTTTCTTT. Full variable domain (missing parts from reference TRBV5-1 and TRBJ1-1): KAGVTQTPRYLIKTRGQQVTLSCSPISGHRSVSWYQQTPGQGLQFLFEYFSETQRNKGNFPGRFSGRQFSNSRSEMNVSTLELGDSALYLCASSLVGTVNTEAFFGQGTRLTVV.

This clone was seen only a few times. For the CDR3, the DNA is TGTGCCTGGGAACAGGGGAACACTGAAGCTTTCTTT. Amino acids: CAWEQGNTEAFF. The chain links TRBV30 to TRBJ1-1, with a tentative D call TRBD1 (6 bases). Per germline, CDR1 GTSNPN and CDR2 SVGIG (reference sequence). Trimming took off 5 bases at V and 1 base at J, with 8 bases between the two ends. There are 12 residues in the CDR3.

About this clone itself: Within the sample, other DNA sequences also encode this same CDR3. CDR3 residues: CASDLTGGYEQYF. In DNA, the CDR3 is TGTGCCAGCGATTTGACAGGGGGTTACGAGCAGTACTTC. V is TRBV6-1 and J is TRBJ2-7; TRBD1 aligns across 9 bases. Germline values: CDR1 MNHNS, CDR2 SASEGT. There are 13 residues in the CDR3. Unmatched junction bases numbered 6, after V lost 8 bases and J lost 4 bases.